This T cell receptor beta chain was sequenced for a study of spatial heterogeneity in lung cancer. Findings and caveats of the study: Expanded alpha and beta TCR counts within tumors tracked tumor mutation counts.

The CDR3 extends over 14 amino acids. Trimming shortened V by 7 bases and J by 7 bases, and 17 bases separated the two germline ends. This clonotype was seen repeatedly, ten times or more. Its antigen is as yet unknown. TCRdb re-called the 5' RACE reads with MiXCR, one entry per CDR3 protein. The sample includes fewer than 10,000 distinct CDR3 sequences, more than 4.5% seen only once; the top ten take about 15%. The time point is: sample taken at primary tumor resection. This TCR was sampled from a female donor with early-stage non-small cell lung cancer. The sample was lung tumor tissue, taken at surgery. This chain links TRBV12-3 or TRBV12-4 with TRBJ2-1, with TRBD1 as a possible D gene (5 bases). Here the CDR3 reads CASNQGHPGNEQFF. The CDR3 bases are TGTGCCAGCAACCAAGGACACCCCGGGAATGAGCAGTTCTTC.